These 25 T cell receptor beta chains came from one sample sequenced in a study of regulatory T cells in long-lasting Graves disease. Time point here: newly diagnosed GD, antithyroid drugs for less than 3 months. From PBMCs, RNA was extracted and then used to make the TCR library. In building TCR beta libraries, iRepertoire HTBI primers were used together with Arm-PCR of CDR3 regions. TCRdb analysed the multiplex PCR reads with MiXCR anew, one entry per CDR3 protein. This repertoire shows over 400,000 distinct CDR3 sequences, around 15% found once; its top ten account for around a sixth. Separately, the same data were catalogued under a study of T cells in Graves' hyperthyroidism and ophthalmopathy.

Specimen: peripheral blood mononuclear cells (PBMCs), collected at new diagnosis, from a patient treated with antithyroid drugs. The origin of the receptors is a woman aged 50 to 65 with Graves disease.

Points on this clonotype: A single base separates this from a much larger clone, so it may be a read error. V and J are TRBV20-1 and TRBJ2-1, with TRBD2 matching 11 bases. Germline CDR1 and CDR2: DFQATT and SNEGSKA (reference sequence). Trimming took 1 base from V and 4 from J; bases not matched to a gene: 6. The CDR3 has 16 residues. This chain's CDR3 is CSARGLAGNVYNEQFF. The CDR3, as DNA: TGCAGTGCTAGAGGACTAGCGGGAAACGTTTACAATGAGCAGTTCTTC.

Remarks on this clonotype: With a far larger clone one base away, a read error is the likely cause. The chain uses TRBV7-9 and TRBJ2-1, with 8 bases aligning to TRBD1. The end of the DNA aligns better with TRBJ2-5, so the J call may be wrong. The CDR3 is made up of 14 amino acids. Germline CDR1 SEHNR, CDR2 FQNEAQ (reference sequence). CDR3 DNA: TGTGCCAGCAGTGGAAACAGGGGGAGCGAGGCCCAGTACTTC. Protein sequence: CASSGNRGSEAQYF.

This clonotype was recorded many times. The chain employs TRBV28 and TRBJ1-4; TRBD1 aligns across 9 bases. Trimming at V came to 5 bases and at J to 8 bases, leaving 12 bases not matched to a gene. This CDR3 spans 16 amino acids. Germline CDR1 MDHEN, CDR2 SYDVKM. The CDR3 nucleotides read TGTGCCAGCAGTCGGGACAGGGCGCCTAGTGCGGAAAAACTGTTTTTT. Its protein is CASSRDRAPSAEKLFF.

This clonotype was counted only a few times. The CDR3 sequence: CASGQGQYSYEQYF. CDR3 sequence (DNA): TGCGCCAGCGGCCAAGGACAGTACTCCTACGAGCAGTACTTC. The V and J genes are TRBV5-1 and TRBJ2-7, with D perhaps TRBD1 (6 bases). Deletions cut 7 bases from V and 0 bases from J, with 14 bases between. Germline assignment: CDR1 SGHRS and CDR2 YFSETQ. This CDR3 is built from 14 residues.

This clonotype was recorded a few times. The chain links TRBV9 to TRBJ1-3; TRBD1 matches 8 bases. Germline V gene data show CDR1 as SGDLS and CDR2 as YYNGEE. V dropped 3 bases and J dropped 0; count of bases not matched to a gene: 5. This CDR3 is 16 amino acids long. The CDR3 DNA reads TGTGCCAGCAGCGACCGGACAGGGCTCTCTGGAAACACCATATATTTT. Translating it yields CASSDRTGLSGNTIYF.

This clonotype occurred many times. The chain is built from TRBV7-8 and TRBJ2-5, with 12 bases that match TRBD2. CDR1 is SGHVS, CDR2 FQNEAQ, per germline. This CDR3 has 16 residues. Germline trimming cut 0 bases from V and 4 bases from J; bases unmatched to any gene: 3. For the CDR3, the DNA is TGTGCCAGCAGCTTAGCTCCGGGACTAGCGGGAGAGACCCAGTACTTC. Protein sequence: CASSLAPGLAGETQYF.

The table lists this clonotype with many counts. CDR3 DNA: TGTGCCAGCAGCGCAGGACAGGATGAAGCTTTCTTT. Translated, it gives CASSAGQDEAFF. V and J are TRBV5-6 and TRBJ1-1; 7 nucleotides line up with TRBD1. V shed 4 bases and J 7 bases; nucleotides not matched to a gene: 4. Germline V gene data show CDR1 as SGHDT and CDR2 as YYEEEE. The CDR3 consists of 12 residues.

Comment on this clonotype: A read error may produce the germline difference seen at one junction end. CDR3 nucleotides: TGTGCCAGCGGCGTAGGGTATAGCGTACATGAGCAGTTCTTC. The encoded protein is CASGVGYSVHEQFF. The gene calls are TRBV9 and TRBJ2-1; maybe TRBD2 (5 bases). This CDR3 has 14 residues. The germline CDR1 and CDR2 sequences are SGDLS and YYNGEE.

This clonotype was counted many times. V and J are TRBV5-1 and TRBJ1-5; D may be TRBD1 (6 bases). Germline assignment: CDR1 SGHRS and CDR2 YFSETQ. This CDR3 has 14 amino acids. Trimming stripped 3 bases from V and 4 bases from J, with 11 bases between. CDR3 nucleotides: TGCGCCAGCAGCTCAGGACAGCTGAATCAGCCCCAGCATTTT. This sequence encodes CASSSGQLNQPQHF.

This chain joins TRBV5-1 and TRBJ1-2, with a possible D match to TRBD1 (5 bases). CDR1 is SGHRS and CDR2 is YFSETQ in the germline V gene. Trimming cost V 4 bases and J 6 bases, with 10 bases left between them. The CDR3 is 12 amino acids. CDR3 in amino acids: CASSHGTDGYTF. The CDR3 bases are TGCGCCAGCAGCCACGGGACGGATGGCTACACCTTC.

Comments on this clonotype: This may stem from a read error, because a much larger clone lies one nucleotide away. The conserved closing phenylalanine or tryptophan is absent in this CDR3, likely reflecting a read error. This rearrangement joins TRBV7-9 to TRBJ2-1, with 15 bases identical to TRBD2. J lost 11 bases, V lost 1 base, and 3 bases had no gene match. Germline V gene sequence: CDR1 SEHNR, CDR2 FQNEAQ (reference sequence). CDR3 length: 15 amino acids. For the CDR3, the DNA is TGTGCCAGCAGCTTAGGGGGGACTAGCGGGAGGAAGCAGTTCTTG. Residues: CASSLGGTSGRKQFL.

There are many counts of this clonotype. This chain uses TRBV29-1 with TRBJ2-3; 7 nucleotides align to TRBD2. CDR3 length: 15 amino acids. V dropped 2 bases and J dropped 1; count of bases not matched to a gene: 6. CDR1 and CDR2 from the germline V gene are SQVTM and ANQGSEA. CDR3 DNA: TGCAGCGTTGAAAGTGATGGGGGGGGCACAGATACGCAGTATTTT. As protein: CSVESDGGGTDTQYF.

The chain joins TRBV19 to TRBJ2-7, with 11 positions matching TRBD2. The CDR3 is 15 amino acids. The V gene end was trimmed by 3 bases and the J gene end by 2 bases; junction bases not matched to a gene: 3. Germline V gene lookup returns CDR1 LNHDA and CDR2 SQIVND (reference sequence). CDR3 sequence reads: CASSMGLADTYEQYF. Written as DNA, the CDR3 is TGTGCCAGTAGTATGGGACTAGCGGATACCTACGAGCAGTACTTC.

In regard to this clonotype: A much larger clone sits a single nucleotide away, making a read error possible. The V call is TRBV6-2 or TRBV6-3, the J call TRBJ1-1; D is unclear. The CDR3 runs to 12 residues. The V gene's germline CDR1 is MNHEY and CDR2 SVGEGT. The CDR3 here is CSSSYGYTEAFF. CDR3 in DNA: TGTTCCAGCAGTTATGGGTACACTGAAGCTTTCTTT.

This clonotype was observed at least ten times. The chain has TRBV28 and TRBJ1-1; perhaps TRBD1 as D (6 bases). With 6 bases removed from V and 3 bases from J, the gap between germline ends came to 14 bases. CDR3 length equals 14 residues. Germline assignment: CDR1 MDHEN and CDR2 SYDVKM. The CDR3 sequence is CASSRGGADTEAFF. The CDR3 nucleotides read TGTGCCAGCAGCCGAGGGGGGGCGGACACTGAAGCTTTCTTT.

The table lists this clonotype with a few counts. The rearrangement uses TRBV4-1 and TRBJ2-3; D gene ambiguous. The length of the CDR3 is 15 residues. Trimming took 1 base from V and 4 from J, leaving 12 bases between them. In germline, CDR1 is MGHRA, CDR2 YSYEKL. This CDR3 is CASSQAPVAADTQYF. CDR3 bases: TGCGCCAGCAGCCAAGCGCCAGTGGCGGCAGATACGCAGTATTTT.

As regards this clonotype: Since the CDR3 does not end with the conserved phenylalanine or tryptophan, this likely comes from a read error. No DNA is shown, since the ends of the CDR3 on it are uncertain; the CDR3 is the one TCRdb lists. The rearrangement joins TRBV12-3 or TRBV12-4 to TRBJ2-7; whether TRBD2, the table's D call, matches the DNA was not checked. The CDR3 extends over 10 residues, inclusive of both ends. The CDR3 spells CASRSPGLAG.

This clonotype was detected only a few times. The chain uses TRBV7-9 and TRBJ2-1, with a weak D call TRBD2 (6 bases). The CDR3 contains 16 residues. CDR1 is SEHNR, CDR2 FQNEAQ, per germline (reference sequence). V lost 1 base to trimming and J lost 4 bases, with 14 bases between them. The CDR3 bases are TGTGCCAGCAGCTTAGATCGGGGACTGGATTACAATGAGCAGTTCTTC. This gives the protein CASSLDRGLDYNEQFF.

At least ten counts were recorded for this clonotype. V gene TRBV6-2 or TRBV6-3 combines with J gene TRBJ2-3; D may be TRBD1 (5 bases). Between the trimmed V and J ends, which lost 1 base and 4 bases, there was a span of 15 bases. This CDR3 is 16 amino acids long. CDR1 is MNHEY and CDR2 is SVGEGT in the germline V gene. DNA of the CDR3: TGTGCCAGCAGTTACTATGGGGCACGGATCCCAGATACGCAGTATTTT. This sequence encodes CASSYYGARIPDTQYF.

This clonotype was counted a few times. CDR3 sequence reads: CASSQSASATDTKVYEQYF. CDR3 coding DNA: TGTGCCAGCAGCCAATCCGCCTCGGCGACAGATACTAAAGTATACGAGCAGTACTTC. The chain has TRBV3-1 and TRBJ2-7, with TRBD1 as a possible D gene (5 bases). The germline gives CDR1 LGHDT, CDR2 YNNKEL (reference sequence). There are 19 residues in the CDR3. Trimming shortened V by 2 bases and J by 4 bases, and 27 bases separated the two germline ends.

This chain links TRBV9 with TRBJ1-5; no clear D gene. V was pared by 3 bases and J by 0 bases, with 7 bases between. CDR3 size: 14 residues. The germline gives CDR1 SGDLS, CDR2 YYNGEE. The CDR3 nucleotides are TGTGCCAGCAGCGCGACATTTAGCAATCAGCCCCAGCATTTT. Its protein product is CASSATFSNQPQHF.

This clonotype appeared many times. This rearrangement joins TRBV28 to TRBJ2-5; the D call may be TRBD1 or TRBD2 (7 bases each). Deletions cut 6 bases from V and 1 base from J, with 18 bases between. Germline lookup yields CDR1 MDHEN and CDR2 SYDVKM. The CDR3 consists of 16 residues. As DNA, the CDR3 is TGTGCCAGCAGGCCACAGACAGGGAGGGGCCAAGAGACCCAGTACTTC. Protein product: CASRPQTGRGQETQYF.

The chain combines TRBV30 with TRBJ2-1, with D perhaps assigned TRBD1 or TRBD2 (5 bases each). The tail of the sequence fits TRBJ2-5 better, so the J call may be wrong. CDR1 GTSNPN and CDR2 SVGIG come from the germline V gene (reference sequence). The CDR3 is 14 amino acids. The CDR3 protein is CAWSVGRSQETQYF. The CDR3 nucleotides are TGTGCCTGGAGTGTGGGACGGAGCCAAGAGACCCAGTACTTC.

The chain is built from TRBV4-1 and TRBJ1-6; 7 bases line up with TRBD1. V was clipped by 4 bases and J by 0 bases; unmatched bases: 9. The V gene's germline CDR1 is MGHRA and CDR2 YSYEKL. This CDR3 is 18 amino acids long. The CDR3 is CASSRAGTASSYNSPLHF. The CDR3 nucleotides are TGCGCCAGCAGCCGAGCCGGGACAGCGAGCTCCTATAATTCACCCCTCCACTTT.

There are many counts of this clonotype. V and J are TRBV11-1 and TRBJ2-7, with a possible D match to TRBD2 (6 bases). The V gene's germline CDR1 is SGHAT and CDR2 FQDESV (reference sequence). Trimming removed 4 bases from V and 6 bases from J, with 16 bases in between. This CDR3 has 14 amino acids. This CDR3 is CASSSARTSREQYF. CDR3 DNA sequence: TGTGCCAGCAGCTCCGCGCGTACTAGCCGCGAGCAGTACTTC.